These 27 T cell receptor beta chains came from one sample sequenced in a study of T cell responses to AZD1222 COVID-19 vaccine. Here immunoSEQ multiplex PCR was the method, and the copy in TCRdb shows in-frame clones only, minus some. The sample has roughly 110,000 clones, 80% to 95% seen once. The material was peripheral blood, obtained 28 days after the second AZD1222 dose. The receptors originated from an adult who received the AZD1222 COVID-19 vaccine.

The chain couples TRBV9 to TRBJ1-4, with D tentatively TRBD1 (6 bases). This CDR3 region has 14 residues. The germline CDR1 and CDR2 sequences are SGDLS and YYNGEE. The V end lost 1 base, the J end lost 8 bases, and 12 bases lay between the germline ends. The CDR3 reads CASSVSGGTEKLFF. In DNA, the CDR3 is TGTGCCAGCAGCGTATCTGGGGGCACAGAAAAACTGTTTTTT. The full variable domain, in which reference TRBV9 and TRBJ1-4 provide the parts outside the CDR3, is DSGVTQTPKHLITATGQRVTLRCSPRSGDLSVYWYQQSLDQGLQFLIQYYNGEERAKGNILERFSAQQFPDLHSELNLSSLELGDSALYFCASSVSGGTEKLFFGSGTQLSVL.

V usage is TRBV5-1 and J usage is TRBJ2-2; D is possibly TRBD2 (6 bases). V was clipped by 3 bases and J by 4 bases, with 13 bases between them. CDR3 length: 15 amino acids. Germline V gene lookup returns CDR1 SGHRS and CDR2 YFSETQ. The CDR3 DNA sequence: TGCGCCAGCAGCTCGGGGGTGGGGTCCACCGGGGAGCTGTTTTTT. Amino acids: CASSSGVGSTGELFF.

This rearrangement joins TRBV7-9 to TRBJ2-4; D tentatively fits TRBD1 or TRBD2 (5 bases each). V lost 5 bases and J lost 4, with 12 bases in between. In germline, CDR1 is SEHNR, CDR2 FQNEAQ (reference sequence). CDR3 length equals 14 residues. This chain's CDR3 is CASSTPGRKNIQYF. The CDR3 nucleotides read TGTGCCAGCAGCACCCCGGGACGGAAAAACATTCAGTACTTC.

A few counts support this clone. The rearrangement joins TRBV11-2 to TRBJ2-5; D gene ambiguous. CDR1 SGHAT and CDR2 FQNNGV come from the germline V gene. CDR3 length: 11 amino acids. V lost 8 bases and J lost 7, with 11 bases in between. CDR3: CASSRWGTQYF. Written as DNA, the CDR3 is TGTGCCAGCTCTCGGTGGGGGACCCAGTACTTC.

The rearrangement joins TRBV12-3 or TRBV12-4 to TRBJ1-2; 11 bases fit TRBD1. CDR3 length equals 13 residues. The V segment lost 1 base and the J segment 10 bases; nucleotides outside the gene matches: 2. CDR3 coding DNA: TGTGCCAGCAGTTTAGGGACAGGGGGCGCCTACACCTTC. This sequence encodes CASSLGTGGAYTF.

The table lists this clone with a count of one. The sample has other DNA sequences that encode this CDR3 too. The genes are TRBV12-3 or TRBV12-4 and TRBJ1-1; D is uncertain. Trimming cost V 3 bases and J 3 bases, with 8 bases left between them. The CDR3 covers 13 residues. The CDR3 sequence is CASSLTGDTEAFF. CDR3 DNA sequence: TGTGCCAGCAGTTTGACCGGGGACACTGAAGCTTTCTTT.

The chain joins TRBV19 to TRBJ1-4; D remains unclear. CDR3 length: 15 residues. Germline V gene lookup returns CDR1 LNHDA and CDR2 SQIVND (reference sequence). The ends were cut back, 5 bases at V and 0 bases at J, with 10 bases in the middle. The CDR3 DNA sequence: TGTGCCAGTAGTGTGGGTGGGGCAACTAATGAAAAACTGTTTTTT. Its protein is CASSVGGATNEKLFF.

The CDR3 DNA is TGTGCCAGCCGCGGCGCCCGCAATCAGCCCCAGCATTTT. As protein: CASRGARNQPQHF. The chain carries TRBV27 and TRBJ1-5; D unresolved. This CDR3 has 13 residues. Per germline, CDR1 MNHEY and CDR2 SMNVEV (reference sequence). V was shortened by 8 bases and J by 2 bases, with 10 bases between the two germline ends.

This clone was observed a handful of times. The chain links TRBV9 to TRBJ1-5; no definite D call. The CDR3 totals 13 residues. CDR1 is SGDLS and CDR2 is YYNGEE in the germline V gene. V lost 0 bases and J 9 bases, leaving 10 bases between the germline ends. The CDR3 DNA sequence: TGTGCCAGCAGCGTAGCCGGCGATGGGCCCCAGCATTTT. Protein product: CASSVAGDGPQHF.

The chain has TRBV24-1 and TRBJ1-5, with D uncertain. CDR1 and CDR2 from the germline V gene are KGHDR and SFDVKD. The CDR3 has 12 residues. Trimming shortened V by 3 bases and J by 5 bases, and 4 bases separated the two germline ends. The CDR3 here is CATSDPDQPQHF. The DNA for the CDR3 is TGTGCCACCAGTGATCCAGATCAGCCCCAGCATTTT.

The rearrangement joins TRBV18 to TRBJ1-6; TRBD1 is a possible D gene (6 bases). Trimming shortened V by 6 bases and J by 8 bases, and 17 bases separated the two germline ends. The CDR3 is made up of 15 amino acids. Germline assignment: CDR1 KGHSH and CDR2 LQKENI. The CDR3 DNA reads TGTGCCAGCTCGCTTAAGACAGGACCAGATTCACCCCTCCACTTT. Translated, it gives CASSLKTGPDSPLHF.

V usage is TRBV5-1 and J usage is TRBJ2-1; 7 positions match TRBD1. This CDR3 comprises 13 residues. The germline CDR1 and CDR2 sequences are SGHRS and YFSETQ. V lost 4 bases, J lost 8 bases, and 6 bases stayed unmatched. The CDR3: CASSLDQGDEQFF. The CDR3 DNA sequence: TGCGCCAGCAGCCTTGACCAGGGGGATGAGCAGTTCTTC.

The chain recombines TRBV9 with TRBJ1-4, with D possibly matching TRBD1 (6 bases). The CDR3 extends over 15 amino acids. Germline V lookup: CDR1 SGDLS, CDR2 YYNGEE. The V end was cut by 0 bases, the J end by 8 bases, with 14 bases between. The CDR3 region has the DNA TGTGCCAGCAGCGTAGGCACAGGGATGGGGGAAAAACTGTTTTTT. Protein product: CASSVGTGMGEKLFF.

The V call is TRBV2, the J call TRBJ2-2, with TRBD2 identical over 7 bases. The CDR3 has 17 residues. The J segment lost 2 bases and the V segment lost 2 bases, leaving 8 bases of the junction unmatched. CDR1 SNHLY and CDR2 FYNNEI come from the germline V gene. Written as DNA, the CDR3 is TGTGCCAGCAGTGAACCCTCGGGGGGAGGAAACACCGGGGAGCTGTTTTTT. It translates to CASSEPSGGGNTGELFF. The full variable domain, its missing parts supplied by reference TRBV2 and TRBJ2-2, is EPEVTQTPSHQVTQMGQEVILRCVPISNHLYFYWYRQILGQKVEFLVSFYNNEISEKSEIFDDQFSVERPDGSNFTLKIRSTKLEDSAMYFCASSEPSGGGNTGELFFGEGSRLTVL.

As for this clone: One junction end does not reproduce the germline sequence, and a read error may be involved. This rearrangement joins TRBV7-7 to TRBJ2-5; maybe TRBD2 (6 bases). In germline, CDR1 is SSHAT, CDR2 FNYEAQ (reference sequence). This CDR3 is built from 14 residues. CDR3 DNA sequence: TGTGCTAGCAGCTTATCACGGGGGATAGAGACCCAGTACTTC. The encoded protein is CASSLSRGIETQYF.

CDR3 in DNA: TGTGCCAGCAGTGACAGAGATAGCAATCAGCCCCAGCATTTT. As protein: CASSDRDSNQPQHF. This chain connects TRBV2 to TRBJ1-5; D not certain. The germline V and J ends were trimmed by 3 bases and 0 bases, with 6 bases remaining between them. Germline lookup yields CDR1 SNHLY and CDR2 FYNNEI. The CDR3 spans 14 residues.

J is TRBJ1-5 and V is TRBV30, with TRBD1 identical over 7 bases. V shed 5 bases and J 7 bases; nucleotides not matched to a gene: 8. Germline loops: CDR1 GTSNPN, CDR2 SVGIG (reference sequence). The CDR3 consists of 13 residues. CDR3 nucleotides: TGTGCCTGGGTTGACAGGGATAGACAGCCCCAGCATTTT. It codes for CAWVDRDRQPQHF.

The CDR3 spells CSVARGQETQYF. The CDR3 DNA follows: TGCAGCGTTGCAAGGGGCCAAGAGACCCAGTACTTC. The chain recombines TRBV29-1 with TRBJ2-5; perhaps TRBD1 as D (5 bases). The CDR3 spans 12 residues. Germline-derived CDR1 and CDR2 are SQVTM and ANQGSEA. V was pared by 4 bases and J by 1 base, with 7 bases between.

The CDR3, as DNA: TGTGCCAGTAGTATAGACCCGCAGAGTTCTACAGGGGGCACTGAAGCTTTCTTT. As protein: CASSIDPQSSTGGTEAFF. The chain employs TRBV19 and TRBJ1-1, with 8 bases fitting TRBD1. The germline V gene has CDR1 LNHDA and CDR2 SQIVND (reference sequence). The CDR3 contains 18 residues. V lost 0 bases to trimming and J lost 4 bases; unmatched junction nucleotides: 13. The full variable domain, rest sourced from reference TRBV19 and TRBJ1-1, is DGGITQSPKYLFRKEGQNVTLSCEQNLNHDAMYWYRQDPGQGLRLIYYSQIVNDFQKGDIAEGYSVSREKKESFPLTVTSAQKNPTAFYLCASSIDPQSSTGGTEAFFGQGTRLTVV.

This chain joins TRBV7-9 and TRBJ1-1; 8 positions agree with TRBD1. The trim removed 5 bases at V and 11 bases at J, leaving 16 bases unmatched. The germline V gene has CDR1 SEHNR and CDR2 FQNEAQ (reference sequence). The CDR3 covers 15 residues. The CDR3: CASSPQGQGAIEAFF. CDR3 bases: TGTGCCAGCAGCCCCCAGGGGCAGGGGGCGATTGAGGCTTTCTTT.

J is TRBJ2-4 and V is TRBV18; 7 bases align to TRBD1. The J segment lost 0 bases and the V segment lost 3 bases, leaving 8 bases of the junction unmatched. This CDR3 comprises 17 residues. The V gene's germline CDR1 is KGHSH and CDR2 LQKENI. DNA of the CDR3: TGTGCCAGCTCACCCGAAGACAGGGACGGAGCCAAAAACATTCAGTACTTC. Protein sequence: CASSPEDRDGAKNIQYF.

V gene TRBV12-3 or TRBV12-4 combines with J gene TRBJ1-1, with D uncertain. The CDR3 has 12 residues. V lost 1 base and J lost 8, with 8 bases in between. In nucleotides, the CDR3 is TGTGCCAGCAGTTTAGGCCTGGGGGAAGCTTTCTTT. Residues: CASSLGLGEAFF.

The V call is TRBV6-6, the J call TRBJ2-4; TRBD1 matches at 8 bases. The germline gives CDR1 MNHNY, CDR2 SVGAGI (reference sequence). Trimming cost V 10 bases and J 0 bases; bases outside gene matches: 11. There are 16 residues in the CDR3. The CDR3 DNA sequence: TGTGCCACGTCAGGGGGCCGGGGGCTAGCCAAAAACATTCAGTACTTC. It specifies CATSGGRGLAKNIQYF.

CDR3 sequence reads: CASSLGWGEANVRSYEQYF. As DNA, the CDR3 is TGTGCCAGCAGTTTGGGGTGGGGAGAGGCAAACGTCCGCTCCTACGAGCAGTACTTC. The chain couples TRBV27 to TRBJ2-7; possible D gene TRBD2, 5 bases. Trimming left V 3 bases short and J 0 bases short, with 24 bases between. The CDR3 runs to 19 residues. Germline loops: CDR1 MNHEY, CDR2 SMNVEV (reference sequence).

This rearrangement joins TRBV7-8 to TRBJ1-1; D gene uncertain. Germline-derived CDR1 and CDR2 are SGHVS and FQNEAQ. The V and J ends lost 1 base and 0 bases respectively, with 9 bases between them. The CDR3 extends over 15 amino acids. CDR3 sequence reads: CASSLVHGLNTEAFF. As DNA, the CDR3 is TGTGCCAGCAGCTTAGTGCACGGTTTGAACACTGAAGCTTTCTTT.

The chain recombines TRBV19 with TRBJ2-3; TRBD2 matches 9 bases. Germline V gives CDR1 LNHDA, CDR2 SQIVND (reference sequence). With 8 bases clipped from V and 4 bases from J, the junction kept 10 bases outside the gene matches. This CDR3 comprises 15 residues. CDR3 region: CASSIGRGGADTQYF. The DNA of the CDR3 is TGTGCCAGTTCTATCGGGCGGGGGGGTGCAGATACGCAGTATTTT. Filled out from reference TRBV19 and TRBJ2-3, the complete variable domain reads DGGITQSPKYLFRKEGQNVTLSCEQNLNHDAMYWYRQDPGQGLRLIYYSQIVNDFQKGDIAEGYSVSREKKESFPLTVTSAQKNPTAFYLCASSIGRGGADTQYFGPGTRLTVL.

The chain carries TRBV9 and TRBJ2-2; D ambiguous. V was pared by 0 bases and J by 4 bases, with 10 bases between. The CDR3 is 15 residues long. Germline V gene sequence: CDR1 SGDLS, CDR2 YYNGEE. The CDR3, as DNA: TGTGCCAGCAGCGTAGCCCAAGTCCCCACCGGGGAGCTGTTTTTT. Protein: CASSVAQVPTGELFF.